The text below deals with one T cell receptor beta chain. V shed 4 bases and J 9 bases; nucleotides not matched to a gene: 6. CDR1 PRHDT and CDR2 FYEKMQ come from the germline V gene (reference sequence). This CDR3 region has 14 residues. These data originate in a study of T cell responses to AZD1222 COVID-19 vaccine. Assay: immunoSEQ multiplex PCR; the TCRdb copy retains only in-frame clones and omits some. Here the sample spans roughly 190,000 clones, approximately 91% being singletons. Second-dose timings of about 4 or about 12 weeks were pooled. The material was peripheral blood, obtained 28 days after the second AZD1222 dose. The rearrangement uses TRBV13 and TRBJ1-6, with TRBD1 identical over 7 bases. The receptor comes from an adult who received the AZD1222 COVID-19 vaccine. For the CDR3, the DNA is TGTGCCAGCAGCTCCGGACAGGCGCGTTCACCCCTCCACTTT. Its protein product is CASSSGQARSPLHF.